The text below deals with one TCR beta chain. As yet, its antigen is unknown. The sample belongs to a study of T cell repertoires in cytomegalovirus infection. Across the study: Public TCR beta signatures marked donors with CMV infection and the matching HLA. General observations from the study: Clonotypes of TCR beta that were HLA-C-restricted and CMV-specific dominated the ex vivo response. Cumulative public TCR beta family frequency identified CMV carriers with the relevant HLA.

The CDR3 extends over 11 amino acids. Trimming left V 9 bases short and J 4 bases short, with 8 bases between. Germline lookup yields CDR1 MDHEN and CDR2 SYDVKM. TCRdb independently ran MiXCR on the reads; one entry per CDR3 protein. This table holds around 530,000 distinct CDR3 sequences, 26% found once. The sequence was obtained from a human donor in good health (CMV status not recorded). Some clones in this sample may be carry-over from other donors' samples. The sample was PBMCs. V gene TRBV28 combines with J gene TRBJ2-3; D is unresolved. The CDR3: CASYLADTQYF. The CDR3, as DNA: TGTGCCAGTTACCTAGCAGATACGCAGTATTTT.